These 15 T cell receptor beta chains originate from one sample sequenced in a study of regulatory T cells in long-lasting Graves disease. As for time point: persistent/refractory GD, antithyroid drugs over 5 years with positive TRAb. The authors made the TCR library using RNA they extracted from PBMCs. Arm-PCR of CDR3 regions with iRepertoire HTBI primers generated TCR beta libraries. TCRdb processed the multiplex PCR reads anew with MiXCR; each CDR3 protein has one entry. The table shows a few hundred thousand distinct CDR3 sequences, with roughly a quarter occurring only once. This material consisted of peripheral blood mononuclear cells (PBMCs), taken when the disease was refractory, from a patient treated with antithyroid drugs. The receptors come from a female donor with Graves disease.

This clonotype has at least ten counts. The chain employs TRBV20-1 and TRBJ1-5; 11 positions match TRBD1. The CDR3 contains 15 residues. V shed 0 bases and J 7 bases; nucleotides not matched to a gene: 5. From germline, CDR1 is DFQATT and CDR2 SNEGSKA (reference sequence). CDR3 sequence: CSARDFGTGGQPQHF. The CDR3 DNA is TGCAGTGCTAGAGATTTCGGGACAGGGGGACAGCCCCAGCATTTT.

The chain employs TRBV7-9 and TRBJ1-5; TRBD1 aligns across 7 bases. The CDR3 sequence is 15 residues long. Germline CDR1 reads SEHNR; CDR2 reads FQNEAQ (reference sequence). J lost 5 bases, V lost 6 bases, and 10 bases had no gene match. This CDR3 is CASSSNRGGDQPQHF. CDR3 sequence (DNA): TGTGCCAGCAGTTCAAACAGGGGTGGAGATCAGCCCCAGCATTTT.

This chain joins TRBV2 and TRBJ1-1; D gene uncertain. Trimming took off 6 bases at V and 1 base at J, with 12 bases between the two ends. Germline assignment: CDR1 SNHLY and CDR2 FYNNEI. The length of the CDR3 is 14 residues. The CDR3 DNA reads as TGTGCCAGCAGCCCCCGGGCCTCGAACACTGAAGCTTTCTTT. Translating it yields CASSPRASNTEAFF.

The chain combines TRBV27 with TRBJ2-4; D possibly corresponds to TRBD1 (5 bases). The CDR3 is made up of 15 amino acids. The germline CDR1 and CDR2 sequences are MNHEY and SMNVEV (reference sequence). Trimming stripped 5 bases from V and 0 bases from J, with 11 bases between. The CDR3 nucleotides read TGTGCCAGCAGTCCGCTTAGGGGAGCCAAAAACATTCAGTACTTC. It is translated as CASSPLRGAKNIQYF.

Ten or more counts support this clonotype. The chain links TRBV5-1 to TRBJ2-7, with D possibly TRBD2 on 6 matching bases. This CDR3 contains 17 residues. CDR1 and CDR2 (germline): SGHRS, YFSETQ. The V end was cut by 0 bases, the J end by 1 base, with 17 bases between. This CDR3 reads CASSLEGGRSLSYEQYF. Written as DNA, the CDR3 is TGCGCCAGCAGCTTGGAGGGAGGACGGTCGCTGTCCTACGAGCAGTACTTC. The full variable domain, completed using reference TRBV5-1 and TRBJ2-7, is KAGVTQTPRYLIKTRGQQVTLSCSPISGHRSVSWYQQTPGQGLQFLFEYFSETQRNKGNFPGRFSGRQFSNSRSEMNVSTLELGDSALYLCASSLEGGRSLSYEQYFGPGTRLTVT.

J is TRBJ1-1 and V is TRBV6-1; D uncertain. Germline V gene data show CDR1 as MNHNS and CDR2 as SASEGT. Trimming took 10 bases from V and 5 from J, leaving 14 bases between them. The length of the CDR3 is 12 residues. CDR3 sequence reads: CATKPRETEAFF. As DNA, the CDR3 is TGTGCCACTAAACCGAGGGAAACTGAAGCTTTCTTT.

This chain links TRBV7-9 with TRBJ2-7, with 10 bases lining up with TRBD2. CDR3 length: 14 residues. V lost 5 bases and J lost 4; bases outside the gene matches: 5. Per germline, CDR1 SEHNR and CDR2 FQNEAQ (reference sequence). CDR3 bases: TGTGCCAGCAGCCCTCCGACTAGCGGGTACGAGCAGTACTTC. Residues: CASSPPTSGYEQYF.

This rearrangement joins TRBV2 to TRBJ2-1; D is undetermined. V lost 5 bases and J lost 9, with 8 bases in between. The germline V gene encodes CDR1 SNHLY and CDR2 FYNNEI. The CDR3 covers 11 residues. The CDR3 loop is CASSTITEQFF. DNA of the CDR3: TGTGCCAGCAGTACGATTACTGAGCAGTTCTTC.

This clonotype was seen many times. V gene TRBV2 combines with J gene TRBJ1-4, with 8 bases fitting TRBD1. The V gene end was trimmed by 4 bases and the J gene end by 6 bases; junction bases not matched to a gene: 31. CDR3 size: 23 residues. Looked up from germline, CDR1 is SNHLY and CDR2 is FYNNEI. The DNA for the CDR3 is TGTGCCAGCAGTGTTATTTCGTCGCGTCTAGCCCCCCCAAGGGCGGACAGGGATGAAAAACTGTTTTTT. Translation: CASSVISSRLAPPRADRDEKLFF.

This chain joins TRBV19 and TRBJ1-1; unclear D gene. Deletions cut 3 bases from V and 4 bases from J, with 12 bases between. Germline CDR1 and CDR2: LNHDA and SQIVND (reference sequence). The CDR3 is made up of 14 amino acids. The CDR3 DNA reads TGTGCCAGTAGTATCGCCGGGAGGACCACTGAAGCTTTCTTT. As protein: CASSIAGRTTEAFF.

A single count supports this clonotype. The gene calls are TRBV5-1 and TRBJ2-1; 10 bases are shared with TRBD2. CDR1 is SGHRS, CDR2 YFSETQ, per germline. The V segment lost 9 bases and the J segment 6 bases; nucleotides outside the gene matches: 9. This CDR3 is built from 14 residues. CDR3 region: CATGRTSGFNEQFF. The CDR3 region has the DNA TGCGCCACCGGACGGACTAGCGGATTCAATGAGCAGTTCTTC.

This clonotype was observed many times. The J gene is TRBJ2-7, the V gene TRBV28, with 13 positions matching TRBD2. After removal of 3 bases from V and 7 bases from J, the junction contained 6 bases not matched to a gene. Germline V gene sequence: CDR1 MDHEN, CDR2 SYDVKM. The CDR3 length is 15 residues. CDR3 residues: CASSLSGTSGNEQYF. CDR3 DNA sequence: TGTGCCAGCAGTTTGTCCGGGACTAGCGGGAATGAGCAGTACTTC.

This clonotype was counted a few times. This chain uses TRBV20-1 with TRBJ2-1, with TRBD2 matching 9 bases. The CDR3 contains 17 residues. CDR1 DFQATT and CDR2 SNEGSKA come from the germline V gene (reference sequence). With 5 bases clipped from V and 4 bases from J, the junction kept 15 bases outside the gene matches. CDR3 protein: CSAALRRGGRVYNEQFF. CDR3 DNA: TGCAGTGCTGCCCTCCGCCGGGGCGGGAGGGTATACAATGAGCAGTTCTTC.

With respect to this clonotype: It may be a read error: a sequence one base away is much more abundant. This chain connects TRBV5-1 to TRBJ1-1, with D perhaps matching TRBD1 (5 bases). From germline, CDR1 is SGHRS and CDR2 YFSETQ. V lost 3 bases, J lost 1 base, and 10 bases lay in between. This CDR3 comprises 14 residues. CDR3 DNA sequence: TGCGCCAGCAGCTGGGGACGGTGGAACACTGAAGCTTTCTTT. This encodes CASSWGRWNTEAFF. The full variable domain, its missing parts supplied by reference TRBV5-1 and TRBJ1-1, is KAGVTQTPRYLIKTRGQQVTLSCSPISGHRSVSWYQQTPGQGLQFLFEYFSETQRNKGNFPGRFSGRQFSNSRSEMNVSTLELGDSALYLCASSWGRWNTEAFFGQGTRLTVV.

The chain joins TRBV6-9 to TRBJ2-7; the D is unclear. V was trimmed by 3 bases and J by 2 bases, leaving 14 bases between them. Per the germline V gene, CDR1 is MNHGY and CDR2 is SVAAGI. This CDR3 spans 15 amino acids. The CDR3 reads CASSYSFPGPYEQYF. In DNA, the CDR3 is TGTGCCAGCAGTTACTCTTTCCCGGGTCCCTACGAGCAGTACTTC.